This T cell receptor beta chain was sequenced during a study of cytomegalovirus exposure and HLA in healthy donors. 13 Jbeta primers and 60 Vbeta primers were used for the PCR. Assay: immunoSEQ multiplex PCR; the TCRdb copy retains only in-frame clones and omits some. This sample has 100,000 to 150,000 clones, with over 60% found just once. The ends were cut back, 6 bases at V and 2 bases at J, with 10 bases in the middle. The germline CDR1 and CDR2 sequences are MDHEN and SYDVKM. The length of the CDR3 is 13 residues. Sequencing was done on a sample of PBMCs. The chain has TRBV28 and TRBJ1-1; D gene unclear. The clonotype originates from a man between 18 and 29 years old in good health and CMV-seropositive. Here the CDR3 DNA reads TGTGCCAGCAGCTTGGCTCATAACACTGAAGCTTTCTTT. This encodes CASSLAHNTEAFF.